A single T cell receptor beta chain is shown here with its context. Antigen unknown. The CDR3 totals 15 residues. Germline CDR1 SGHAT, CDR2 FQNNGV. V was trimmed by 3 bases and J by 3 bases, leaving 15 bases between them. The sample comes from a study of cytomegalovirus exposure and HLA in healthy donors. The study ran its PCR with 60 Vbeta and 13 Jbeta primers. Method: immunoSEQ multiplex PCR; TCRdb's copy keeps in-frame clones and lacks some. The profile shows 100,000 or so clones, about four fifths of them singletons. Study-wide findings and caveats: Being productive about 90% or about 30% of the time was typical of most TCR beta V segments in an earlier analysis. Donor immune exposure was known only as CMV serostatus.

V is TRBV11-2 and J is TRBJ2-7, with D tentatively TRBD2 (7 bases). Sequenced material: PBMCs. This TCR derives from a man under 40 in good health and CMV-seronegative. The CDR3 DNA is TGTGCCAGCAGCTTGCGCAGGGGAGGGGGCTACGAGCAGTACTTC. Translation gives CASSLRRGGGYEQYF.